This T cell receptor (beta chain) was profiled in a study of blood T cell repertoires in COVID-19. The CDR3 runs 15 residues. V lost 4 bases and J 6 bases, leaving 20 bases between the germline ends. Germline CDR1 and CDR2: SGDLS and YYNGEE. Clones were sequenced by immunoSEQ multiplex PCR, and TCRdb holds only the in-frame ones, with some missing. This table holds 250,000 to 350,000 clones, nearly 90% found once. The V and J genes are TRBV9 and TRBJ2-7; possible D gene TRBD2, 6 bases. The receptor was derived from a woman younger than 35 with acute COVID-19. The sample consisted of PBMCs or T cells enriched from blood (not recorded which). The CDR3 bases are TGTGCCAGCAGCTCCGGGACTGCGTCCCGGGGCGAGCAGTACTTC. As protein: CASSSGTASRGEQYF.